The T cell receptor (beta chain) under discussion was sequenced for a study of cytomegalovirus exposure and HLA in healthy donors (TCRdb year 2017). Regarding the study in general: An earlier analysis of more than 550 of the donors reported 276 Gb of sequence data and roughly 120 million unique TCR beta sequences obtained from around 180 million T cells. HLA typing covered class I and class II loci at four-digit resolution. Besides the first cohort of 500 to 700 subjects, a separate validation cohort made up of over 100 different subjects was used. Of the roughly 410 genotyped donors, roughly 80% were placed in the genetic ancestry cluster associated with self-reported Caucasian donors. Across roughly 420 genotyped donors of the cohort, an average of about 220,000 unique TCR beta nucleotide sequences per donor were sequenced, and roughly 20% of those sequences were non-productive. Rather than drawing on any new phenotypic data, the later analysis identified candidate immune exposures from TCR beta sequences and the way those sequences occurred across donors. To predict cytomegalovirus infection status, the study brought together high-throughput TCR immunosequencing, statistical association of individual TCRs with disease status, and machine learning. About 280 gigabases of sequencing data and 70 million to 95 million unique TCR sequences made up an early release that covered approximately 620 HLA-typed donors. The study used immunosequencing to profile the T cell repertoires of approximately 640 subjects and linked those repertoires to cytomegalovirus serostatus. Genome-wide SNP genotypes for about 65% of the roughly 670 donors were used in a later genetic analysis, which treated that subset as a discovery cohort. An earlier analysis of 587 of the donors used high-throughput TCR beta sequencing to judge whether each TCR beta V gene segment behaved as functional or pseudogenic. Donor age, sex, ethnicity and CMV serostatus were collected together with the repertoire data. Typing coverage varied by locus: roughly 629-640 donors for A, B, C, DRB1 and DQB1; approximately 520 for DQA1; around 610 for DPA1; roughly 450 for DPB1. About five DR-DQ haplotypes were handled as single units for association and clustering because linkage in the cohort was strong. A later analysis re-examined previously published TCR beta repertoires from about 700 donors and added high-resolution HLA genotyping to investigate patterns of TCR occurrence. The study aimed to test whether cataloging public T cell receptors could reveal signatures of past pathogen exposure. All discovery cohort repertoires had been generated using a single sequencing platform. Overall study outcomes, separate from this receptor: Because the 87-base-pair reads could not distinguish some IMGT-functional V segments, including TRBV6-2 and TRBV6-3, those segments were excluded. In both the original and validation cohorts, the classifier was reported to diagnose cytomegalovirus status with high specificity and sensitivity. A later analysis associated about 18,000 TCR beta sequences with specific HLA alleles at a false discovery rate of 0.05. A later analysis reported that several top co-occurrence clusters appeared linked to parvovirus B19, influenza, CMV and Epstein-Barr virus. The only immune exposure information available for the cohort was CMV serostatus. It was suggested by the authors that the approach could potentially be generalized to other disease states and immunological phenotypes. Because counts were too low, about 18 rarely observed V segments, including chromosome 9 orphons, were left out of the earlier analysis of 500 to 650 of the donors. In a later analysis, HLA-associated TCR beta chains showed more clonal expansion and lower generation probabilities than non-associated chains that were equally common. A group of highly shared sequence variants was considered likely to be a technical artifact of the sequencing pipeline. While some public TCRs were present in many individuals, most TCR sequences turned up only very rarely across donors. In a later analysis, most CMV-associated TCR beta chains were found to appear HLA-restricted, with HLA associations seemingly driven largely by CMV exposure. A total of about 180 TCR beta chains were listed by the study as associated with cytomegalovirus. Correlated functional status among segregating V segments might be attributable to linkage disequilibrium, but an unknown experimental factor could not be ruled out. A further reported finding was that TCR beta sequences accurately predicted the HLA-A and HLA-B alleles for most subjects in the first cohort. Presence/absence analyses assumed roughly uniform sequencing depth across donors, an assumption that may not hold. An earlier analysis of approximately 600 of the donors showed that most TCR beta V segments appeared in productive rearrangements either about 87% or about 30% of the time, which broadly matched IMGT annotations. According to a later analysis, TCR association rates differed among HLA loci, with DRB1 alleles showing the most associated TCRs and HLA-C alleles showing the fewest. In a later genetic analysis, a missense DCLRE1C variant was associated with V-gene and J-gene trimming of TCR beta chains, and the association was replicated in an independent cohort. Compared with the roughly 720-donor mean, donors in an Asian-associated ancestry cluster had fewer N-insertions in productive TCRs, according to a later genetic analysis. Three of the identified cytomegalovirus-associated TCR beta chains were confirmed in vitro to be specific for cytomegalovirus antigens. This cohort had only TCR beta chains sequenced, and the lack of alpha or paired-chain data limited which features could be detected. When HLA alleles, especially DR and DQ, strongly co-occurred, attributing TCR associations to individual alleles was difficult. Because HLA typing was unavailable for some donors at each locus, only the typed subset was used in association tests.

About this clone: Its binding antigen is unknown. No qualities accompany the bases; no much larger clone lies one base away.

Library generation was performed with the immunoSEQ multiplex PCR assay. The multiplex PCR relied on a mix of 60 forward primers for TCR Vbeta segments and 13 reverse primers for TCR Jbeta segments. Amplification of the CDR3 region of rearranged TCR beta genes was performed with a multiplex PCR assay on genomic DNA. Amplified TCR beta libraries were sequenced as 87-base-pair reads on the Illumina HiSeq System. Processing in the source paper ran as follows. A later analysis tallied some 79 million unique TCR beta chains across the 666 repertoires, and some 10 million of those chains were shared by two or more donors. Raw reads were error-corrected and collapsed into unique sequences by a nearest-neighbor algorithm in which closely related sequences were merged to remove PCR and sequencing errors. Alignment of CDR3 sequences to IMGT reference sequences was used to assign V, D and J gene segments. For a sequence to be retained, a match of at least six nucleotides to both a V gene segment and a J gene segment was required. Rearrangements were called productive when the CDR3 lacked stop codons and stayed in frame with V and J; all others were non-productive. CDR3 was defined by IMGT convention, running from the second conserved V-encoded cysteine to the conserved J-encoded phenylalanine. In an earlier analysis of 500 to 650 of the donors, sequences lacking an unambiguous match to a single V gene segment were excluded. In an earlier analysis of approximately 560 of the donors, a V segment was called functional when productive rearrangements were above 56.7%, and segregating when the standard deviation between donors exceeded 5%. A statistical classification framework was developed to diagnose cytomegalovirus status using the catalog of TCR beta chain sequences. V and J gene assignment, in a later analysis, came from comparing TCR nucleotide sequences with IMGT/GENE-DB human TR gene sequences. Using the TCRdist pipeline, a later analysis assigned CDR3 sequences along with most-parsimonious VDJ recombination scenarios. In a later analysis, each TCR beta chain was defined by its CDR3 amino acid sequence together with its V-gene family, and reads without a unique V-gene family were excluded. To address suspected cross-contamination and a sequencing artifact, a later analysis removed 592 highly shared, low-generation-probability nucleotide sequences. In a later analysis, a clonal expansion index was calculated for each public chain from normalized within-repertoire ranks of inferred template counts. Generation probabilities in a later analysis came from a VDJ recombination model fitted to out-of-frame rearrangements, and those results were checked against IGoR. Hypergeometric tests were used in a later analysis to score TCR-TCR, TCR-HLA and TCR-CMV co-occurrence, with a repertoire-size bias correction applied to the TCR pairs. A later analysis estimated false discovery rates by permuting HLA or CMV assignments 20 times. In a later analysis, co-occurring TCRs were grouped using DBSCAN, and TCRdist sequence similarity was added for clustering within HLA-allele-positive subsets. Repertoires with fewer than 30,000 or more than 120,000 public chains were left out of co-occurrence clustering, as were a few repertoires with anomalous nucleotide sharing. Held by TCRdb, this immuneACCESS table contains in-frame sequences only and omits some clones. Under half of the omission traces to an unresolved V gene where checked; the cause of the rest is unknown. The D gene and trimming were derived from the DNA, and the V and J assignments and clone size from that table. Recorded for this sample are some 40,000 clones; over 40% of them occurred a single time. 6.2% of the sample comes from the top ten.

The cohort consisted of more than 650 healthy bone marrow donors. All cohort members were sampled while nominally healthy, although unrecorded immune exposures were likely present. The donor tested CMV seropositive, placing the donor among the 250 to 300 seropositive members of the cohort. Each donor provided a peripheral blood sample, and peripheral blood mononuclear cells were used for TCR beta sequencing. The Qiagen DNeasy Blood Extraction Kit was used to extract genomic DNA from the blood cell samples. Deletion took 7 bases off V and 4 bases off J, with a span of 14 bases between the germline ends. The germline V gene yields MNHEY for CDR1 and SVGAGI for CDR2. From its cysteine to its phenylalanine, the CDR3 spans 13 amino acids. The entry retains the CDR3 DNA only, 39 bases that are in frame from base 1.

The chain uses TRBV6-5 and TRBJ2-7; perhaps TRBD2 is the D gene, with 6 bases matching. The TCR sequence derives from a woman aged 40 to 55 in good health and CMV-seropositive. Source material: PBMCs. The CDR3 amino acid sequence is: CASTEGWQYEQYF. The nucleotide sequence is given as TGTGCCAGCACGGAGGGCTGGCAATACGAGCAGTACTTC.